The present entry profiles one T cell receptor beta chain with its context. This clone was counted between two and nine times. This clone's antigen is unknown. Qualities for individual bases were not recorded, and no much larger clone is one base off. The cohort was made up of several hundred healthy bone marrow donors. At the time of sampling, every cohort member was nominally healthy, though immune exposures that went unrecorded were likely present. The donor was CMV seropositive and was included in the group of almost 300 seropositive cohort members. Every donor gave a peripheral blood sample, and the peripheral blood mononuclear cells from that sample were used for TCR beta sequencing. Genomic DNA was extracted from the blood cell samples with the Qiagen DNeasy Blood Extraction Kit. This sample was included in a study of cytomegalovirus exposure and HLA in healthy donors (dated by TCRdb to the late 2010s). About the full investigation: According to an earlier analysis of 587 of the donors, about 179 million T cells yielded over 90 million unique TCR beta sequences and 250 to 350 Gb of sequence data. An early release that covered about 600 HLA-typed donors contained approximately 300 gigabases of sequencing data and approximately 85 million unique TCR sequences. Of the roughly 390 genotyped donors, over 65% fell in the genetic ancestry cluster associated with self-reported Caucasian donors. The aim of the study was to test whether cataloging public T cell receptors could identify signatures of past pathogen exposure. The T cell repertoires of 666 subjects were profiled by immunosequencing and related to cytomegalovirus serostatus. A separate validation cohort of roughly 120 different subjects was used in addition to the 666-subject first cohort. High-throughput TCR immunosequencing, statistical association of individual TCRs with disease status, and machine learning were combined to predict cytomegalovirus infection status. A later analysis re-examined previously published TCR beta repertoires from more than 650 donors and added high-resolution HLA genotyping to investigate patterns of TCR occurrence. The later analysis used no new phenotypic data to find candidate immune exposures, relying instead on TCR beta sequences and their occurrence across donors. In an earlier analysis of roughly 580 of the donors, high-throughput TCR beta sequencing was used to judge whether each TCR beta V gene segment behaved as functional or pseudogenic. Donor age, sex, ethnicity and CMV serostatus were collected together with the repertoire data. A later genetic analysis used genome-wide SNP genotypes for about 60% of the 666 donors, treating that subset as a discovery cohort. All discovery cohort repertoires had been generated on a single sequencing platform. HLA typing included class I and class II loci at four-digit resolution. The number of donors typed differed by locus, with 629-630 for A, B, C, DRB1 and DQB1, 522 for DQA1, about 610 for DPA1, and some 440 for DPB1. Roughly five DR-DQ haplotypes were handled as single units for association and clustering, since linkage in the cohort was strong. On average, around 230,000 unique TCR beta nucleotide sequences were sequenced per donor among roughly 430 genotyped donors of the cohort, with roughly a sixth of those sequences being non-productive.

Preparation of the library involved the immunoSEQ multiplex PCR assay. For the multiplex PCR, a mixture combining 60 forward primers for TCR Vbeta segments and 13 reverse primers for TCR Jbeta segments was used. The CDR3 region of rearranged TCR beta genes was amplified from genomic DNA with a multiplex PCR assay. On the Illumina HiSeq System, the amplified TCR beta libraries were sequenced as 87-base-pair reads. The authors processed their data as follows. A later analysis tallied around 87 million unique TCR beta chains across the 640 or so repertoires, and some 12 million of those chains were shared by two or more donors. Raw reads were error-corrected and collapsed into unique sequences by a nearest-neighbor algorithm in which closely related sequences were merged to remove PCR and sequencing errors. CDR3 sequences were aligned to IMGT reference sequences to assign V, D and J gene segments. For a sequence to be retained, a match of at least six nucleotides was required to both a V gene segment and a J gene segment. A rearrangement was called productive if the CDR3 had no stop codons and remained in frame with V and J, and every other rearrangement was called non-productive. CDR3 was defined according to IMGT convention as the region running from the second conserved V-encoded cysteine to the conserved J-encoded phenylalanine. In an earlier analysis of just under 600 of the donors, sequences lacking an unambiguous match to a single V gene segment were excluded. In an earlier analysis of 587 of the donors, V segments were called functional above 56.7% productive rearrangements and were called segregating when the between-donor standard deviation exceeded 5%. To diagnose cytomegalovirus status from the catalog of TCR beta chain sequences, a statistical classification framework was built. In a later analysis, TCR nucleotide sequences were compared against IMGT/GENE-DB human TR gene sequences so that V and J genes could be assigned. Using the TCRdist pipeline, a later analysis assigned CDR3 sequences along with most-parsimonious VDJ recombination scenarios. A later analysis defined each TCR beta chain by its CDR3 amino acid sequence plus V-gene family, and excluded reads lacking a unique V-gene family. In a later analysis, approximately 640 highly shared, low-generation-probability nucleotide sequences were removed to address suspected cross-contamination and a sequencing artifact. For each public chain, a later analysis derived a clonal expansion index from normalized ranks of inferred template counts within each repertoire. In a later analysis, generation probabilities were computed using a VDJ recombination model fitted to out-of-frame rearrangements, and the results were checked against IGoR. Hypergeometric tests were used in a later analysis to score TCR-TCR, TCR-HLA and TCR-CMV co-occurrence, with a repertoire-size bias correction applied to the TCR pairs. To estimate false discovery rates, a later analysis permuted the HLA or CMV assignments 20 times. A later analysis grouped co-occurring TCRs with DBSCAN, adding TCRdist sequence similarity when clustering within HLA-allele-positive subsets. For co-occurrence clustering, repertoires with fewer than 30,000 or more than 120,000 public chains were excluded, along with four or five repertoires with anomalous nucleotide sharing. The table was pulled from immuneACCESS by TCRdb, which kept in-frame rearrangements only. Such tables lose some clones; where checked, under half of the loss comes from unresolved V genes, and the rest has no known cause. V, J and clone size are those of that table, while D and trimming were read from the DNA. The sample table contains some 120,000 clones; only one count was recorded for over 80% of them. The top ten clones comprise approximately 20% of the sample.

Study-level results and caveats: In vitro tests confirmed that a few of the cytomegalovirus-associated TCR beta chains recognize cytomegalovirus antigens. In a later analysis, HLA-associated TCR beta chains were found to be more clonally expanded and to have lower generation probabilities than equally common non-associated chains. In the study, around 160 TCR beta chains were listed as associated with cytomegalovirus. HLA typing was unavailable for some donors at each locus, so association tests used only the typed subset. Assigning TCR associations to individual alleles was difficult when HLA alleles, especially DR and DQ, strongly co-occurred. According to a later analysis, parvovirus B19, influenza, CMV and Epstein-Barr virus appeared linked to several top co-occurrence clusters. While some public TCRs were present in many individuals, most TCR sequences turned up only very rarely across donors. The classifier was reported to diagnose cytomegalovirus status with high specificity and sensitivity in both the original and validation cohorts. In this cohort, only TCR beta chains were sequenced, and detectable features were limited by the absence of alpha or paired-chain data. A cluster of highly shared sequence variants was judged likely to represent a technical artifact of the sequencing pipeline. It was suggested by the authors that the approach could potentially be generalized to other disease states and immunological phenotypes. Most CMV-associated TCR beta chains appeared to be HLA-restricted in a later analysis, and the HLA associations seemed to be driven largely by CMV exposure. V-gene and J-gene trimming of TCR beta chains was associated with a missense DCLRE1C variant in a later genetic analysis, and the association was replicated in an independent cohort. According to a later genetic analysis, donors in an Asian-associated ancestry cluster had fewer N-insertions in productive TCRs than the roughly 670-donor mean. CMV serostatus was the only immune exposure information available for the cohort. Specific HLA alleles were associated with 15,000 to 20,000 TCR beta sequences at a false discovery rate of 0.05 in a later analysis. A further reported finding was that TCR beta sequences accurately predicted the HLA-A and HLA-B alleles for most subjects in the first cohort. The earlier analysis of about 600 of the donors excluded some 15 rarely observed V segments, including chromosome 9 orphons, because counts were too low. Roughly uniform sequencing depth across donors was assumed in presence/absence analyses, although this assumption may not hold. A later analysis found that TCR association rates varied across HLA loci, with DRB1 alleles showing the most associated TCRs and HLA-C alleles the fewest. In an earlier analysis of fewer than 700 of the donors, most TCR beta V segments appeared in productive rearrangements about 87% or about 30% of the time, broadly matching IMGT annotations. Correlated functional status among segregating V segments might reflect linkage disequilibrium, but an unknown experimental factor could not be ruled out.

The source is a man between 18 and 29 years old in good health and CMV-seropositive. The sequencing input was PBMCs.

The CDR3 region reads CASSYFASESGELFF. At the DNA level, the sequence is TGTGCCAGCAGTTATTTCGCTAGCGAGTCCGGGGAGCTGTTTTTT. The sequence joins TRBV6-5 to TRBJ2-2; perhaps TRBD2 is the D gene, with 6 bases matching. The CDR3 sequence holds 15 residues, the cysteine and phenylalanine included. Only CDR3 DNA is held: 45 bases, read in frame from base 1. V is clipped by 3 bases and J by 6 bases, and the sequence between their germline boundaries is 14 bases long. Per the germline V gene, MNHEY is the CDR1 and SVGAGI is the CDR2.